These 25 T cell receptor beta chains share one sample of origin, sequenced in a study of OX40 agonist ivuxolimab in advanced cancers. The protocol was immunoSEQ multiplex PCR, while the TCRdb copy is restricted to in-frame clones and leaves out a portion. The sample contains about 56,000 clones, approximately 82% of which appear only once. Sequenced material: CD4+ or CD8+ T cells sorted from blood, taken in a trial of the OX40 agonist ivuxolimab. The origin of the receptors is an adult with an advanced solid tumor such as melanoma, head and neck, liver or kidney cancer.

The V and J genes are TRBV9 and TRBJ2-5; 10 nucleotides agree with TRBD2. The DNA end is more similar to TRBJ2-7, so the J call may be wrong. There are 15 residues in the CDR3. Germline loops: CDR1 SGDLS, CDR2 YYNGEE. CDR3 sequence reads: CASSDGLAEPYEQYF. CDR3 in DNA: TGTGCCAGCAGCGACGGACTAGCGGAACCCTACGAGCAGTACTTC.

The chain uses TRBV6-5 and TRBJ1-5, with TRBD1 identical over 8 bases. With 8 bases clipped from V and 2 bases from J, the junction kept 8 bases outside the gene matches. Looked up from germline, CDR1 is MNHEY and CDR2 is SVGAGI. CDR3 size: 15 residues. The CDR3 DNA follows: TGTGCCAGCCGCGAGGGGACAGGAGGCAATCAGCCCCAGCATTTT. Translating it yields CASREGTGGNQPQHF.

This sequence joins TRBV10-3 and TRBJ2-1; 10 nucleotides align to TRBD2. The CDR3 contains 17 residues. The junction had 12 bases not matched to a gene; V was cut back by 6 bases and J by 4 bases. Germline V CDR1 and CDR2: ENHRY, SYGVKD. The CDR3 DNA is TGTGCCATCAGGATGGGGGGTAGCGGGAGGCCGTACAATGAGCAGTTCTTC. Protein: CAIRMGGSGRPYNEQFF.

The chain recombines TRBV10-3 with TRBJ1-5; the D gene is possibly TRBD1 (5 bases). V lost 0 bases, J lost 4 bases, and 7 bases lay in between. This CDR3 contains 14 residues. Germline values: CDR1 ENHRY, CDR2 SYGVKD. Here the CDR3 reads CAISESGGNQPQHF. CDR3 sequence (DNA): TGTGCCATCAGTGAGTCGGGGGGGAATCAGCCCCAGCATTTT.

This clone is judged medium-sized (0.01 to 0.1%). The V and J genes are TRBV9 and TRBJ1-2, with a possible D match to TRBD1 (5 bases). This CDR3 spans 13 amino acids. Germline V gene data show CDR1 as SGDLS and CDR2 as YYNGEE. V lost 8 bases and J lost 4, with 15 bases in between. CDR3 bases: TGTGCCAGTGGGGCGGGGCAGTCCTATGGCTACACCTTC. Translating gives CASGAGQSYGYTF.

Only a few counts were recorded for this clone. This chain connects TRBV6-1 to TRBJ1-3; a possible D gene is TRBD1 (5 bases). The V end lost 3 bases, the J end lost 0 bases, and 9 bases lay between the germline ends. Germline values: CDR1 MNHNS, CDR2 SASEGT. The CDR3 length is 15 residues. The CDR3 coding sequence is TGTGCCAGCAGTGAGGGACCCTACTCTGGAAACACCATATATTTT. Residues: CASSEGPYSGNTIYF.

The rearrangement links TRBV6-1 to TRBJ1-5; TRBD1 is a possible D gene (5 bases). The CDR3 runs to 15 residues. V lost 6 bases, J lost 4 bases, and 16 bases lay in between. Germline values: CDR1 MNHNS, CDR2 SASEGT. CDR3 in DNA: TGTGCCAGCAGCGCAGGGACTGGGGGAAATCAGCCCCAGCATTTT. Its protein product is CASSAGTGGNQPQHF.

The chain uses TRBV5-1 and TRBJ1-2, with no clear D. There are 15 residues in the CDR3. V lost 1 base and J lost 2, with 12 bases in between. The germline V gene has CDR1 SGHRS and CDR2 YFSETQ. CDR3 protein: CASSLPGTGNYGYTF. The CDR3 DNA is TGCGCCAGCAGCTTGCCGGGCACGGGGAACTATGGCTACACCTTC.

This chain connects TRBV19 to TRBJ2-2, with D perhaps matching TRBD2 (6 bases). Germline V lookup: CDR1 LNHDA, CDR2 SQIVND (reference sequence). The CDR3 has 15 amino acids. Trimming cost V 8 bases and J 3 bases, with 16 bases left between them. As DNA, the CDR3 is TGTGCCAGTCATAGTCCGGGGGTGGACACCGGGGAGCTGTTTTTT. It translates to CASHSPGVDTGELFF.

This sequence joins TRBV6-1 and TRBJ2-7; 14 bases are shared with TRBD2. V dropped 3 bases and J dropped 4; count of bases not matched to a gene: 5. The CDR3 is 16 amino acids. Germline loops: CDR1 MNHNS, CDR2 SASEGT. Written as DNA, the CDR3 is TGTGCCAGCAGTGAGGGACTAGCGGGAGATTTGTACGAGCAGTACTTC. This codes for CASSEGLAGDLYEQYF.

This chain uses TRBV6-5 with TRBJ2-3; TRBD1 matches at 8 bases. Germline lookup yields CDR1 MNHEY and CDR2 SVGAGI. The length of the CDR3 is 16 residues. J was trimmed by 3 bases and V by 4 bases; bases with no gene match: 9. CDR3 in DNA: TGTGCCAGCAGTTTCGGACAGGGAGAAGAGACAGATACGCAGTATTTT. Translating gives CASSFGQGEETDTQYF.

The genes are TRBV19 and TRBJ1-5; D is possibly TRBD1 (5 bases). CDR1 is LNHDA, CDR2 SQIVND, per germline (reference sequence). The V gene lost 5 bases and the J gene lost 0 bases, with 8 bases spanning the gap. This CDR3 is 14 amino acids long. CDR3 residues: CASSLRVSNQPQHF. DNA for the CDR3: TGTGCCAGTAGTCTCAGGGTTAGCAATCAGCCCCAGCATTTT.

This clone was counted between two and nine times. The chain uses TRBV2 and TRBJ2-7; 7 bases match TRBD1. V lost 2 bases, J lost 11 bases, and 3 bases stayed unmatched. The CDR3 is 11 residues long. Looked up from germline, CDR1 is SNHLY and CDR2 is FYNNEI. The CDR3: CASSEMQGEYF. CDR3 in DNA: TGTGCCAGCAGTGAAATGCAGGGGGAGTACTTC.

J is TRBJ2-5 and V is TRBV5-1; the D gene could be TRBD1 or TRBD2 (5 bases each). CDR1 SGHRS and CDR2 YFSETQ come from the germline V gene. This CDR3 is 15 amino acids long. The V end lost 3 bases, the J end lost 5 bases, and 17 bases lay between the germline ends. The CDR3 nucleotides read TGCGCCAGCAGCTCGAGGGGACCCCAAGGGGAGACCCAGTACTTC. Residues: CASSSRGPQGETQYF. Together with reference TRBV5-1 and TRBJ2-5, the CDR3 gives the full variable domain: KAGVTQTPRYLIKTRGQQVTLSCSPISGHRSVSWYQQTPGQGLQFLFEYFSETQRNKGNFPGRFSGRQFSNSRSEMNVSTLELGDSALYLCASSSRGPQGETQYFGPGTRLLVL.

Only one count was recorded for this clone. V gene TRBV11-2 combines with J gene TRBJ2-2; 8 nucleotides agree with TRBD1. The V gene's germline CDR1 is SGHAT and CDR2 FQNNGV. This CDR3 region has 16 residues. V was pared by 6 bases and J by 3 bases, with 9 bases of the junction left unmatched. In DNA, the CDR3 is TGTGCCAGCAGTTCTCAGGGGGCGCTCTACACCGGGGAGCTGTTTTTT. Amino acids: CASSSQGALYTGELFF.

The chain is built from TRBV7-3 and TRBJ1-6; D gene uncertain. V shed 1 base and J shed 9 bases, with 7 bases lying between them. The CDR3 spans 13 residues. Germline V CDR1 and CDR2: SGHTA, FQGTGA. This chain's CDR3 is CASSLNLGSPLHF. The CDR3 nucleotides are TGTGCCAGCAGCTTAAATTTGGGTTCACCCCTCCACTTT.

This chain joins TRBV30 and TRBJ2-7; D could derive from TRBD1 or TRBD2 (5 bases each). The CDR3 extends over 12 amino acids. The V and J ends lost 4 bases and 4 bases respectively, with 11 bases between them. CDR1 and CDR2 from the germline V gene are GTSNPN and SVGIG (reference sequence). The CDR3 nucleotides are TGTGCCTGGACGGGGCCGGGTTACGAGCAGTACTTC. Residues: CAWTGPGYEQYF.

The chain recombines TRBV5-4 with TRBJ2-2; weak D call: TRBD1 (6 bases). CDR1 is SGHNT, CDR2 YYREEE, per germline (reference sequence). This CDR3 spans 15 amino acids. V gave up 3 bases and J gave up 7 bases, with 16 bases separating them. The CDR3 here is CASSSHQGMNGELFF. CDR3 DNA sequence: TGTGCCAGCAGCTCGCACCAGGGGATGAACGGGGAGCTGTTTTTT.

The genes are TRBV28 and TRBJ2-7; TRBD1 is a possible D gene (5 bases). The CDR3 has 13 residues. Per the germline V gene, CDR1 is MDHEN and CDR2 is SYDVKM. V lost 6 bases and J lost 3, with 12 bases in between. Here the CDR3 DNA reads TGTGCCAGCAGCCTGGGGCAACTCTACGAGCAGTACTTC. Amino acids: CASSLGQLYEQYF.

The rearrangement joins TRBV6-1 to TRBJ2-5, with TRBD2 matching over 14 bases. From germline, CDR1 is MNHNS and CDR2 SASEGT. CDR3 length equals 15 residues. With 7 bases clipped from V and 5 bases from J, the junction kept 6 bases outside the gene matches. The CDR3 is CASTGTSGSSETQYF. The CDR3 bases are TGTGCCAGCACCGGGACTAGCGGGAGCTCGGAGACCCAGTACTTC.

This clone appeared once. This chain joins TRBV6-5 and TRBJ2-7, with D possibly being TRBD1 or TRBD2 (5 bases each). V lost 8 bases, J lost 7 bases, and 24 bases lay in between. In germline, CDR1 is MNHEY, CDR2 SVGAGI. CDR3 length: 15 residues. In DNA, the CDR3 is TGTGCCAGCGGCCCTTGGTCGGGACCAGGAGGTGAGCAGTACTTC. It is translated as CASGPWSGPGGEQYF.

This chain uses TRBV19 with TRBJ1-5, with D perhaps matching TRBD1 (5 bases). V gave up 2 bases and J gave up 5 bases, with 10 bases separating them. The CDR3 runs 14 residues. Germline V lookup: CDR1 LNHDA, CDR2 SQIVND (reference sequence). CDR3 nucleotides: TGTGCCAGTAGTATATTCAGGGATTATCAGCCCCAGCATTTT. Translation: CASSIFRDYQPQHF.

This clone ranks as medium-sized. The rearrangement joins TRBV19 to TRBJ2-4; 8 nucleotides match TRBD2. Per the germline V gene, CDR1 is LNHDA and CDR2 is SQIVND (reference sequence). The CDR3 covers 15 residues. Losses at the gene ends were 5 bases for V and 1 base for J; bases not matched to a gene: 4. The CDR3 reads CASSDGGAAKNIQYF. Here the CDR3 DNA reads TGTGCCAGTAGTGACGGGGGGGCCGCCAAAAACATTCAGTACTTC. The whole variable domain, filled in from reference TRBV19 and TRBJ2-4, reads DGGITQSPKYLFRKEGQNVTLSCEQNLNHDAMYWYRQDPGQGLRLIYYSQIVNDFQKGDIAEGYSVSREKKESFPLTVTSAQKNPTAFYLCASSDGGAAKNIQYFGAGTRLSVL.

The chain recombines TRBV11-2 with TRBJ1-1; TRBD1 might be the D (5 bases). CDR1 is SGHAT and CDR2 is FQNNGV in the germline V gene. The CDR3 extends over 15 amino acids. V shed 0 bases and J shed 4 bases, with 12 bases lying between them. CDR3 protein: CASSLDWGLGTEAFF. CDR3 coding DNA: TGTGCCAGCAGCTTAGATTGGGGGTTGGGCACTGAAGCTTTCTTT. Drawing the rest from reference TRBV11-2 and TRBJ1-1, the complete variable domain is EAGVAQSPRYKIIEKRQSVAFWCNPISGHATLYWYQQILGQGPKLLIQFQNNGVVDDSQLPKDRFSAERLKGVDSTLKIQPAKLEDSAVYLCASSLDWGLGTEAFFGQGTRLTVV.

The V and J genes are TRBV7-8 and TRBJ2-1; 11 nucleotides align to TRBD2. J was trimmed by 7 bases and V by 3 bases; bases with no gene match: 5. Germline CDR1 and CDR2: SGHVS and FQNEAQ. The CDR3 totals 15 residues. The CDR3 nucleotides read TGTGCCAGCAGCTTTCAGCGACTAGCGGGAAATGAGCAGTTCTTC. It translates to CASSFQRLAGNEQFF.